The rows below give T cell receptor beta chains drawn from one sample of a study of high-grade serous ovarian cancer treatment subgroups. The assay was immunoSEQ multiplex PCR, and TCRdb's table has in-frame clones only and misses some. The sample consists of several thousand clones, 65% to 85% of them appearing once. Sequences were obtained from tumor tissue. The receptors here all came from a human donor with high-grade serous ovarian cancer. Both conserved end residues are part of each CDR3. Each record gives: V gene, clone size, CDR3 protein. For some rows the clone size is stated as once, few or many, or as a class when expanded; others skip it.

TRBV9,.,CASSATSGGAGETQYF
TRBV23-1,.,CASSWHAQQSRANVLTF
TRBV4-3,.,CASSQDRMATNEKLFF
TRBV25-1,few,CASSPANRGVDIQYF
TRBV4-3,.,CASSQGSGNQETQYF
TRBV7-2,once,CASSLTRLAGGHMYF
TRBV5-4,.,CASSPDNNYGYTF
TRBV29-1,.,CSVVKGHGYTF
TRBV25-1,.,CASSGVGYTF
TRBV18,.,CASSPSGQGSEAFF
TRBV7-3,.,CASSLRDGYGYTF
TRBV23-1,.,CASSQPDRDQPQHF